The source of this T cell receptor (beta chain) is a study of cytomegalovirus exposure and HLA in healthy donors. The CDR3 covers 16 residues. J lost 7 bases, V lost 5 bases, and 16 bases had no gene match. Germline V gene sequence: CDR1 SGHVS, CDR2 FNYEAQ. Libraries were prepared by immunoSEQ multiplex PCR; TCRdb keeps only in-frame clonotypes and omits some of them. The repertoire includes just over 65,000 clones, about 97% of them detected once, and about 1.6% sits in the top ten. Study observations and caveats: Subsequent analysis showed first-cohort TCR clusters tending to co-occur in more than 95 validation repertoires.

Separation from the roughly 700-subject first cohort characterized the roughly 110-subject validation cohort, to which the donors belonged. In the case of this clone: Its antigen is unidentified.

This chain uses TRBV7-6 with TRBJ2-7, with 8 bases aligning to TRBD2. The sequenced material came from PBMCs. The sequence came from a woman aged 18-29 years in good health and CMV-seropositive. CDR3 sequence reads: CASSPAGTSGLREQYF. DNA of the CDR3: TGTGCCAGCAGCCCAGCGGGCACTAGCGGTTTACGAGAGCAGTACTTC.